A selection of T cell receptor beta chains follows, all from one sample in a study of low-dose radiotherapy and immunotherapy resistance in tumors. TCRdb analysed the reads with MiXCR anew, one entry per CDR3 protein. This repertoire shows some 88,000 distinct CDR3 sequences, just under 9.5% found once; its top ten account for 1%. Sequenced material: PBMCs, taken before treatment. The receptor source for this set is a male donor with prostate cancer. Both conserved end residues are part of each CDR3. A D gene is named only where the DNA matches it firmly. A row's size may be missing; if present it is once, few, many or a size class.

>TRBJ1-2|NA|NA|TRBV6-2/TRBV6-3
CASSYGPQGYGYTF
TGTGCCAGCAGTTACGGACCTCAAGGGTATGGCTACACCTTC
>TRBJ2-7|TRBD2|many|TRBV10-3
CATQMRLAGGAAAYEQYF
TGTGCCACCCAAATGAGGCTAGCGGGCGGAGCGGCAGCCTACGAGCAGTACTTC
>TRBJ1-4|TRBD1|many|TRBV7-2
CASSPGDSRNEKLFF
TGTGCCAGCAGCCCAGGGGACAGCCGAAATGAAAAACTGTTTTTT
>TRBJ2-3|TRBD2|many|TRBV29-1
CSVSQTSGTDTQYF
TGCAGCGTCTCCCAGACTAGCGGCACAGATACGCAGTATTTT
>TRBJ2-1|TRBD2|many|TRBV7-2
CASSRRQASGRGNEQFF
TGTGCCAGCAGCAGGCGTCAGGCTAGCGGGAGGGGAAATGAGCAGTTCTTC
>TRBJ2-7|NA|many|TRBV5-4
CASTPGGLSYEQYF
TGTGCCAGCACCCCCGGGGGGCTCTCCTACGAGCAGTACTTC
>TRBJ1-1|NA|many|TRBV7-9
CASSSTGLSQEAFF
TGTGCCAGCAGCTCCACGGGCCTGTCTCAAGAGGCTTTCTTT
>TRBJ1-3|NA|many|TRBV20-1
CSARVAGSASGNTIYF
TGCAGTGCTAGAGTGGCGGGCAGCGCCTCTGGAAACACCATATATTTT
>TRBJ2-7|TRBD2|many|TRBV20-1
CSARDWSSGSSSYEQYF
TGCAGTGCTAGAGATTGGTCTAGCGGGTCCAGCTCCTACGAGCAGTACTTC
>TRBJ1-6|TRBD1|many|TRBV15
CATSRDDRGGSPLHF
TGTGCCACCAGCAGAGACGACAGGGGCGGGTCACCCCTCCACTTT
>TRBJ2-7|TRBD2|many|TRBV28
CASRQPSGSNEQYF
TGTGCCAGCCGCCAGCCCAGCGGGAGCAACGAGCAGTACTTC
>TRBJ2-1|NA|once|TRBV12-3/TRBV12-4
CASRGQDNEQFF
TGTGCCAGCAGGGGCCAGGACAATGAGCAGTTCTTC
>TRBJ2-7|NA|many|TRBV6-5
CASQSGAYEQYF
TGTGCCAGCCAGAGCGGAGCCTACGAGCAGTACTTC
>TRBJ2-3|NA|many|TRBV6-1
CASSVIASTDTQYF
TGTGCCAGCAGTGTTATTGCTAGCACAGATACGCAGTATTTT
>TRBJ2-2|NA|many|TRBV24-1
CATSANRGGGELFF
TGTGCCACCAGTGCCAACAGGGGAGGCGGGGAGCTGTTTTTT
>TRBJ2-2|TRBD1|many|TRBV11-2
CASSQGVGTGELFF
TGTGCCAGCAGCCAGGGGGTAGGGACCGGGGAGCTGTTTTTT
>TRBJ2-6|NA|many|TRBV19
CATRTGSGANVLTF
TGTGCCACCCGCACAGGGTCTGGGGCCAACGTCCTGACTTTC
>TRBJ2-2|TRBD2|many|TRBV3-1
CASSQGRGGQTGELFF
TGTGCCAGCAGCCAAGGCCGCGGGGGTCAAACCGGGGAGCTGTTTTTT
>TRBJ2-1|TRBD2|many|TRBV7-8
CASSQPGLGSYNEQFF
TGTGCCAGCAGCCAACCGGGACTAGGCTCCTACAATGAGCAGTTCTTC
>TRBJ1-5|TRBD1|NA|TRBV4-1
CASSLDRDRSNQPQHF
TGCGCCAGCAGCCTCGACCGGGACAGGAGCAATCAGCCCCAGCATTTT
>TRBJ2-5|NA|many|TRBV20-1
CSADGRETQYF
TGCAGTGCGGATGGTCGGGAGACCCAGTACTTC
>TRBJ1-2|TRBD1|many|TRBV7-2
CASSGGQGAGGYTF
TGTGCCAGCAGCGGGGGACAGGGGGCGGGAGGCTACACCTTC
>TRBJ2-1|NA|many|TRBV18
CASFTSSRGEQFF
TGTGCCAGTTTCACCTCTAGTAGGGGTGAGCAGTTCTTC
>TRBJ2-5|NA|many|TRBV28
CASSSRTEQETQYF
TGTGCCAGCAGTTCCCGGACAGAACAAGAGACCCAGTACTTC
>TRBJ2-7|TRBD1|many|TRBV5-5
CASSHRDRGMAEQYF
TGTGCCAGCAGCCACCGGGACAGGGGTATGGCCGAGCAGTACTTC
>TRBJ1-2|NA|many|TRBV3-1
CASSQGEGGYTF
TGTGCCAGCAGCCAAGGGGAAGGGGGCTACACCTTC
>TRBJ1-2|NA|many|TRBV28
CASSTNNYGYTF
TGTGCCAGCAGCACAAATAACTATGGCTACACCTTC
>TRBJ2-7|TRBD2|many|TRBV7-2
CASSSGLATTYEQYF
TGTGCCAGCAGTTCCGGACTAGCGACGACCTACGAGCAGTACTTC
>TRBJ2-1|NA|many|TRBV19
CASSISWGALTEQFF
TGTGCCAGTAGTATATCGTGGGGGGCCCTTACTGAGCAGTTCTTC
>TRBJ1-5|NA|many|TRBV20-1
CSVGGGYGNQPQHF
TGCAGTGTCGGGGGAGGATATGGCAATCAGCCCCAGCATTTT
>TRBJ1-1|NA|many|TRBV12-3/TRBV12-4
CASSFLLGTEAFF
TGTGCCAGCAGTTTTCTTTTAGGTACTGAAGCTTTCTTT
>TRBJ2-7|NA|many|TRBV20-1
CSAIVGSADYEQYF
TGCAGTGCTATAGTGGGGTCGGCTGATTACGAGCAGTACTTC
>TRBJ2-5|TRBD2|many|TRBV28
CASSSGGLAGVETQYF
TGTGCCAGCAGTTCCGGGGGACTAGCGGGAGTTGAGACCCAGTACTTC
>TRBJ2-1|TRBD1|many|TRBV10-3
CAISESRQGFGNEQFF
TGTGCCATCAGTGAGTCGAGACAGGGGTTCGGCAATGAGCAGTTCTTC
>TRBJ2-1|TRBD2|many|TRBV6-5
CASRTSGKNEQFF
TGTGCCAGCCGGACTAGCGGGAAGAATGAGCAGTTCTTC
>TRBJ2-6|NA|many|TRBV20-1
CSYLIPGANVLTF
TGCAGCTACTTAATTCCTGGGGCCAACGTCCTGACTTTC
>TRBJ2-5|NA|many|TRBV6-1
CASSDGAPSETQYF
TGTGCCAGCAGTGATGGAGCCCCGTCGGAGACCCAGTACTTC
>TRBJ2-7|NA|many|TRBV14
CASSQDWVGDEQYF
TGTGCCAGCAGCCAAGATTGGGTTGGCGACGAGCAGTACTTC
>TRBJ2-7|NA|many|TRBV7-2
CASSITYEQYF
TGTGCCAGCAGCATCACCTACGAGCAGTACTTC
>TRBJ2-2|NA|NA|TRBV5-1
CASSPASATGELFFF
NA
>TRBJ2-1|TRBD2|many|TRBV6-2/TRBV6-3
CASRRLAGGTNEQFF
TGTGCCAGCAGGAGATTAGCGGGAGGAACCAATGAGCAGTTCTTC
>TRBJ1-2|NA|many|TRBV5-1
CASSPLPGVYGYTF
TGCGCCAGCAGCCCCCTGCCAGGGGTCTATGGCTACACCTTC
>TRBJ2-3|TRBD2|many|TRBV6-2/TRBV6-3
CASSIRLAGGLNTQYF
TGTGCCAGCAGTATTAGACTAGCGGGAGGCCTTAATACGCAGTATTTT
>TRBJ2-1|TRBD2|many|TRBV6-1
CASSQLADSYNEQFF
TGTGCCAGCAGCCAACTAGCGGACTCCTACAATGAGCAGTTCTTC
>TRBJ2-7|NA|NA|TRBV28
CASKLLDGSYEQYF
TGTGCCAGCAAGCTACTAGACGGCTCCTACGAGCAGTACTTC
>TRBJ1-2|NA|many|TRBV7-2
CASSPQVNYGYTF
TGTGCCAGCAGCCCACAGGTCAACTATGGCTACACCTTC
>TRBJ2-1|TRBD2|many|TRBV20-1
CSARGPPAGEVLFF
TGCAGTGCTAGGGGGCCACCAGCGGGAGAAGTACTGTTCTTC
>TRBJ2-3|TRBD2|many|TRBV25-1
CASSTGGLTADTQYF
TGTGCCAGCAGCACGGGGGGGTTAACGGCAGATACGCAGTATTTT
>TRBJ2-7|TRBD1|many|TRBV14
CASSQVSDRGYEQYF
TGTGCCAGCAGCCAAGTTTCGGACAGGGGGTACGAGCAGTACTTC
>TRBJ2-5|TRBD2|many|TRBV28
CASSLSLAGSGQETQYF
TGTGCCAGCAGTTTATCACTAGCGGGTAGCGGACAAGAGACCCAGTACTTC
>TRBJ1-1|NA|many|TRBV7-8
CASSFYGNTEAFF
TGTGCCAGCAGCTTTTATGGGAACACTGAAGCTTTCTTT
>TRBJ2-1|TRBD2|many|TRBV28
CASSFVWLAGEVKAYNEQFF
TGTGCCAGCAGTTTCGTCTGGTTAGCGGGAGAGGTAAAAGCCTACAATGAGCAGTTCTTC
>TRBJ2-4|NA|many|TRBV7-2
CASSLALAKNIQYF
TGTGCCAGCAGCTTAGCCCTAGCCAAAAACATTCAGTACTTC
>TRBJ1-2|TRBD1|many|TRBV19
CATKETGQGNYGYTF
TGTGCCACCAAGGAGACGGGACAGGGTAACTATGGCTACACCTTC
>TRBJ1-5|TRBD1|many|TRBV19
CASSSPGQGGQPQHF
TGTGCCAGTAGTTCTCCGGGACAGGGAGGTCAGCCCCAGCATTTT
>TRBJ1-3|NA|many|TRBV18
CASSPYLAGTSQQSGNTIYF
TGTGCCAGCTCACCCTATTTGGCCGGGACCTCCCAACAATCTGGAAACACCATATATTTT